One and the same sample provided the 28 T cell receptor beta chains below, sequenced in a study of T cells in Graves' hyperthyroidism and ophthalmopathy (dated by TCRdb to about 2019). Library preparation employed multiplex PCR. The listed sequencing device is Illumina HiSeq 2000. Amplification of TCR beta CDR3 regions was carried out from RNA transcripts. The TCR CDR3 was subjected to a first round of RT-PCR using the HTBI primer set and the Qiagen OneStep RT-PCR kit. The public sequencing data were trimmed at Q25 with fastp and processed into clonotypes with MiXCR by TCRdb, which kept only in-frame beta chains. For every CDR3 protein sequence, its rows merge into one entry that carries the most common genes and DNA. The sample yields about 590,000 distinct CDR3 sequences; roughly 14% were counted once. The ten largest account for about 7% of the sample. Source material: blood. These receptors all stem from a woman aged 25 to 39 with Graves' hyperthyroidism.

This clonotype appeared many times. The rearrangement uses TRBV19 and TRBJ2-7; 9 nucleotides match TRBD1. The CDR3 length is 16 residues. Per the germline V gene, CDR1 is LNHDA and CDR2 is SQIVND (reference sequence). J gave up 2 bases and V 6 bases, and 11 bases lay outside the gene matches. The CDR3 coding sequence is TGTGCCAGTAGGATCGACGGAGGACAGGGGCCCTACGAGCAGTACTTC. Protein product: CASRIDGGQGPYEQYF.

This clonotype was observed many times. The chain employs TRBV7-6 and TRBJ2-5; TRBD1 might be the D (6 bases). This CDR3 has 17 residues. Deletions cut 1 base from V and 3 bases from J, with 18 bases between. Germline lookup yields CDR1 SGHVS and CDR2 FNYEAQ. CDR3 amino acids: CASSLVDMRKGEETQYF. CDR3 nucleotides: TGTGCCAGCAGCTTAGTAGACATGCGTAAGGGGGAAGAGACCCAGTACTTC.

This clonotype was seen many times. V is TRBV10-2 and J is TRBJ2-1; weak D call: TRBD1 (6 bases). The V end was cut by 8 bases, the J end by 2 bases, with 13 bases between. The CDR3 sequence is 14 residues long. The germline CDR1 and CDR2 sequences are WSHSY and SAAADI. CDR3 sequence (DNA): TGCGCCAGCCGAATCCGGGACACCTACAATGAGCAGTTCTTC. Translation: CASRIRDTYNEQFF.

The gene calls are TRBV7-9 and TRBJ2-4; TRBD2 is a possible D gene (5 bases). The length of the CDR3 is 13 residues. V was clipped by 1 base and J by 9 bases, with 10 bases between them. Germline V gene sequence: CDR1 SEHNR, CDR2 FQNEAQ (reference sequence). The CDR3 DNA reads as TGTGCCAGCAGCTTAGATGCGGCGGGCATTCAGTACTTC. Protein: CASSLDAAGIQYF. Looking up the rest from reference TRBV7-9 and TRBJ2-4 gives the full variable domain: DTGVSQNPRHKITKRGQNVTFRCDPISEHNRLYWYRQTLGQGPEFLTYFQNEAQLEKSRLLSDRFSAERPKGSFSTLEIQRTEQGDSAMYLCASSLDAAGIQYFGAGTRLSVL.

In its sample, this clonotype was seen many times. A read error may produce the germline difference seen at one junction end. This chain uses TRBV7-9 with TRBJ2-7; weak D call: TRBD1 (6 bases). The CDR3 runs to 14 residues. Germline V gives CDR1 SEHNR, CDR2 FQNEAQ (reference sequence). The CDR3 sequence is CASSSRGGQSEEYF. CDR3 sequence (DNA): TGTGCCAGCAGCTCCCGAGGAGGACAGTCCGAGGAGTACTTC.

The chain combines TRBV25-1 with TRBJ2-1, with 10 bases matching TRBD2. Germline trimming cut 0 bases from V and 5 bases from J; bases unmatched to any gene: 7. The germline V gene encodes CDR1 MGHDK and CDR2 SYGVNS. The CDR3 runs 17 residues. CDR3 in amino acids: CASSEYRLAGDHNEQFF. The CDR3 DNA is TGTGCCAGCAGTGAATATCGCCTAGCGGGAGATCACAATGAGCAGTTCTTC.

This clonotype appeared a few times. The chain recombines TRBV12-3 or TRBV12-4 with TRBJ2-7; D not resolved. The V end lost 3 bases, the J end lost 2 bases, and 11 bases lay between the germline ends. CDR3 size: 14 residues. This CDR3 is CASSFFGRTYEQYF. CDR3 coding DNA: TGTGCCAGCAGTTTTTTTGGTAGGACCTACGAGCAGTACTTC.

The gene calls are TRBV28 and TRBJ1-5; D may be TRBD1 (5 bases). Trimming stripped 1 base from V and 5 bases from J, with 15 bases between. Germline values: CDR1 MDHEN, CDR2 SYDVKM. The CDR3 covers 16 residues. The CDR3 DNA reads as TGTGCCAGCAGTTTATTCAGGGAGAGGGCAGATCAGCCCCAGCATTTT. It is translated as CASSLFRERADQPQHF.

This clonotype was recorded many times. The chain uses TRBV11-2 and TRBJ2-5, with D maybe TRBD2 (6 bases). Germline V gene data show CDR1 as SGHAT and CDR2 as FQNNGV. The CDR3 contains 16 residues. Trimming took 3 bases from V and 0 from J, leaving 14 bases between them. CDR3 protein: CASSFARREYQETQYF. CDR3 in DNA: TGTGCCAGCAGCTTCGCCCGACGGGAGTACCAAGAGACCCAGTACTTC.

At least ten counts were recorded for this clonotype. V usage is TRBV5-1 and J usage is TRBJ2-2; no definite D call. Between the trimmed V and J ends, which lost 3 bases and 0 bases, there was a span of 9 bases. CDR3 length: 15 amino acids. Per germline, CDR1 SGHRS and CDR2 YFSETQ. CDR3 residues: CASSWGGSNTGELFF. CDR3 DNA: TGCGCCAGCAGCTGGGGTGGCTCGAACACCGGGGAGCTGTTTTTT.

This chain links TRBV5-4 with TRBJ2-1; TRBD2 agrees at 13 bases. CDR3 length: 18 amino acids. V trimming: 0 bases; J trimming: 5 bases; junction bases outside the gene matches: 8. Germline assignment: CDR1 SGHNT and CDR2 YYREEE (reference sequence). The CDR3 sequence: CASSLARTSGSPHNEQFF. The CDR3 DNA reads as TGTGCCAGCAGCTTGGCCAGGACTAGCGGGAGCCCCCACAATGAGCAGTTCTTC.

Only a few counts were recorded for this clonotype. The chain has TRBV5-5 and TRBJ2-7, with 10 bases matching TRBD2. Per germline, CDR1 SGHKS and CDR2 YYEKEE (reference sequence). The V and J ends lost 4 bases and 5 bases, in that order; junction bases with no gene match: 9. The CDR3 extends over 15 amino acids. The CDR3: CASSPPAGGPDEQYF. The CDR3 coding sequence is TGTGCCAGCAGCCCCCCAGCGGGAGGGCCTGACGAGCAGTACTTC.

This chain links TRBV29-1 with TRBJ1-2; 7 bases align to TRBD1. The junction had 5 bases not matched to a gene; V was cut back by 6 bases and J by 4 bases. CDR3 length: 12 residues. Germline CDR1 SQVTM, CDR2 ANQGSEA. CDR3 sequence reads: CSVLRQGYGYTF. CDR3 nucleotide sequence: TGCAGCGTCCTGAGACAGGGCTATGGCTACACCTTC.

This clonotype was counted at least ten times. The V and J genes are TRBV29-1 and TRBJ2-1; 15 bases map to TRBD2. This CDR3 contains 18 residues. J gave up 2 bases and V 6 bases, and 11 bases lay outside the gene matches. The V gene's germline CDR1 is SQVTM and CDR2 ANQGSEA. The CDR3 bases are TGCAGCGTCGGGGGGACTAGCGGGAGGACCCCCCCCTACAATGAGCAGTTCTTC. Protein: CSVGGTSGRTPPYNEQFF.

There are a few counts of this clonotype. The chain couples TRBV4-1 to TRBJ2-1; weak D call: TRBD2 (5 bases). V was trimmed by 4 bases and J by 5 bases, leaving 9 bases between them. Germline loops: CDR1 MGHRA, CDR2 YSYEKL. CDR3 length equals 13 residues. The CDR3 spells CASSRYGNNEQFF. In DNA, the CDR3 is TGCGCCAGCAGCCGCTACGGGAACAATGAGCAGTTCTTC.

This clonotype was seen many times. The chain couples TRBV29-1 to TRBJ1-2; D ambiguous. V dropped 4 bases and J dropped 0 bases, with 3 bases sitting between them. The CDR3 spans 11 residues. Per the germline V gene, CDR1 is SQVTM and CDR2 is ANQGSEA. This chain's CDR3 is CSVASNYGYTF. CDR3 DNA sequence: TGCAGCGTTGCTTCTAACTATGGCTACACCTTC.

This clonotype was counted many times. This CDR3 is CAWRQGAGYTF. CDR3 nucleotides: TGTGCCTGGAGACAGGGGGCAGGCTACACCTTC. The chain carries TRBV30 and TRBJ1-2; TRBD1 agrees at 9 bases. Germline V gene data show CDR1 as GTSNPN and CDR2 as SVGIG (reference sequence). The CDR3 is 11 residues long. J gave up 8 bases and V 3 bases, and 1 base lay outside the gene matches. The full variable domain, with the rest looked up from reference TRBV30 and TRBJ1-2, is SQTIHQWPATLVQPVGSPLSLECTVEGTSNPNLYWYRQAAGRGLQLLFYSVGIGQISSEVPQNLSASRPQDRQFILSSKKLLLSDSGFYLCAWRQGAGYTFGSGTRLTVV.

This chain's CDR3 is CASSTLIGNQPQHF. The CDR3 DNA reads TGTGCCAGCAGCACCTTAATCGGCAATCAGCCCCAGCATTTT. This sequence joins TRBV28 and TRBJ1-5; D is ambiguous. Looked up from germline, CDR1 is MDHEN and CDR2 is SYDVKM. The CDR3 is 14 amino acids. Deletions cut 6 bases from V and 2 bases from J, with 11 bases between.

Of note for this clonotype: It may be a read error: a sequence one base away is much more abundant. The chain carries TRBV30 and TRBJ2-1, with D uncertain. The ends were cut back, 4 bases at V and 8 bases at J, with 18 bases in the middle. CDR1 is GTSNPN and CDR2 is SVGIG in the germline V gene (reference sequence). CDR3 length equals 14 residues. The CDR3 sequence: CAWMKVRSSYEQFF. CDR3 in DNA: TGTGCCTGGATGAAGGTTCGGAGTAGCTATGAGCAGTTCTTC. The full variable domain, rest sourced from reference TRBV30 and TRBJ2-1, is SQTIHQWPATLVQPVGSPLSLECTVEGTSNPNLYWYRQAAGRGLQLLFYSVGIGQISSEVPQNLSASRPQDRQFILSSKKLLLSDSGFYLCAWMKVRSSYEQFFGPGTRLTVL.

V usage is TRBV27 and J usage is TRBJ1-2; 7 nucleotides agree with TRBD1. Trimming cost V 3 bases and J 8 bases; bases outside gene matches: 6. Germline loops: CDR1 MNHEY, CDR2 SMNVEV (reference sequence). There are 13 residues in the CDR3. CDR3 in amino acids: CASSFPQGEGYTF. CDR3 nucleotides: TGTGCCAGCAGTTTCCCCCAGGGGGAGGGCTACACCTTC.

This clonotype has more than one count but fewer than ten. The CDR3 region is CASSNLGGETQYF. CDR3 nucleotides: TGTGCCAGTAGTAATCTCGGAGGAGAGACCCAGTACTTC. The genes are TRBV19 and TRBJ2-5, with D perhaps TRBD2 (5 bases). CDR1 is LNHDA, CDR2 SQIVND, per germline (reference sequence). The CDR3 covers 13 residues. The ends were cut back, 4 bases at V and 4 bases at J, with 10 bases in the middle.

This clonotype was found a few times. This sequence joins TRBV9 and TRBJ2-1, with 9 bases lining up with TRBD2. J was trimmed by 7 bases and V by 0 bases; bases with no gene match: 5. Germline assignment: CDR1 SGDLS and CDR2 YYNGEE. This CDR3 spans 15 amino acids. CDR3 nucleotides: TGTGCCAGCAGCGTAGAACTAGCGGGCGCGAATGAGCAGTTCTTC. Translating gives CASSVELAGANEQFF.

This clonotype has ten or more counts. The chain links TRBV18 to TRBJ2-7; TRBD2 is a possible D gene (5 bases). Trimming stripped 1 base from V and 0 bases from J, with 10 bases between. Germline-derived CDR1 and CDR2 are KGHSH and LQKENI. This CDR3 is built from 15 residues. The CDR3 region is CASSPQEALSYEQYF. As DNA, the CDR3 is TGTGCCAGCTCACCACAGGAGGCACTCTCCTACGAGCAGTACTTC.

The V call is TRBV7-2, the J call TRBJ2-5; D gene uncertain. Germline V gives CDR1 SGHTA, CDR2 FQGNSA. This CDR3 comprises 16 residues. Trimming stripped 1 base from V and 5 bases from J, with 17 bases between. In DNA, the CDR3 is TGTGCCAGCAGCTTAGATAACTCTCGTTTTCGGGAGACCCAGTACTTC. Translated, it gives CASSLDNSRFRETQYF.

A remark on this clonotype: One base away lies a much larger clone, so this may be a sequencing read error. The CDR3 bases are TGTGCCAGCATTCGACTAGCGGGAGGGCCGAGGATCTACAATGAGCAGTCCTTC. Amino acid sequence: CASIRLAGGPRIYNEQSF. This chain uses TRBV6-2 or TRBV6-3 with TRBJ2-1; TRBD2 aligns across 14 bases. This CDR3 contains 18 residues. Germline V gene data show CDR1 as MNHEY and CDR2 as SVGEGT.

This clonotype appeared many times. The chain couples TRBV29-1 to TRBJ2-3; 13 nucleotides agree with TRBD2. The CDR3 totals 15 residues. CDR1 is SQVTM and CDR2 is ANQGSEA in the germline V gene. The V gene end was trimmed by 6 bases and the J gene end by 3 bases; junction bases not matched to a gene: 6. The CDR3 loop is CSVRTSGRGTDTQYF. CDR3 nucleotides: TGCAGCGTACGGACTAGCGGGAGAGGGACAGATACGCAGTATTTT.

A few counts support this clonotype. The chain links TRBV7-3 to TRBJ2-1, with 8 bases aligning to TRBD2. Germline V gene data show CDR1 as SGHTA and CDR2 as FQGTGA. V was clipped by 5 bases and J by 12 bases; unmatched bases: 3. This CDR3 comprises 11 residues. CDR3 sequence: CASSPGTRQFF. The CDR3 nucleotides read TGTGCCAGCAGCCCCGGGACTAGGCAGTTCTTC.

This clonotype was picked up a small number of times. CDR3 protein: CSARFPGKGTEAFF. CDR3 DNA sequence: TGCAGTGCTAGGTTTCCAGGGAAGGGAACTGAAGCTTTCTTT. The gene calls are TRBV20-1 and TRBJ1-1; possibly TRBD1 for D (5 bases). Germline V gene lookup returns CDR1 DFQATT and CDR2 SNEGSKA (reference sequence). The V end lost 3 bases, the J end lost 5 bases, and 16 bases lay between the germline ends. The CDR3 contains 14 residues.